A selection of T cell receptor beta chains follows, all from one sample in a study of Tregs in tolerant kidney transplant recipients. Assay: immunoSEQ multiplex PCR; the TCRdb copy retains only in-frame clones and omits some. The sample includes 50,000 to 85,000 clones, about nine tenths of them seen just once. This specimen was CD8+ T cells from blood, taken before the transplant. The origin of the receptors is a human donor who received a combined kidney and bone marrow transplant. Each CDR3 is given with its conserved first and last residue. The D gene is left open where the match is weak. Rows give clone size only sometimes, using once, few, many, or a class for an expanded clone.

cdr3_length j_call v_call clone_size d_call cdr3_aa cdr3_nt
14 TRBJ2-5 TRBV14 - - CASSQGALVATQYF TGTGCCAGCAGCCAAGGGGCACTAGTAGCGACCCAGTACTTC
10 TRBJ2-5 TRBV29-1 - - CSVFGETQYF TGCAGCGTTTTCGGGGAGACCCAGTACTTC
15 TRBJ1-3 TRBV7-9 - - CASSHVQDLGNTIYF TGTGCCAGCAGCCACGTTCAGGATCTTGGAAACACCATATATTTT
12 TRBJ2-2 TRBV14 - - CASSQSRGELFF TGTGCCAGCAGCCAATCGCGGGGGGAGCTGTTTTTT
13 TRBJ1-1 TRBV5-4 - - CASSLAGGAEAFF TGTGCCAGCAGCTTGGCAGGAGGGGCTGAAGCTTTCTTT
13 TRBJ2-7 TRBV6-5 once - CASSYAGSYEQYF TGTGCCAGCAGTTATGCGGGATCCTACGAGCAGTACTTC
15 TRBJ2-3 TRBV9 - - CASSVEGVWSRGQYF TGTGCCAGCAGCGTAGAGGGTGTTTGGAGTAGGGGGCAGTATTTT
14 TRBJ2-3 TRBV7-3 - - CASSPEGSTDTQYF TGTGCCAGCAGTCCTGAGGGTAGCACAGATACGCAGTATTTT
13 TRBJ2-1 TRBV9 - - CASSVVSSREQFF TGTGCCAGCAGCGTAGTGTCTAGCAGGGAGCAGTTCTTC
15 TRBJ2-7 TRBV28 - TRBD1 CASTPGTGRGNEQYF TGTGCCAGCACTCCTGGGACAGGCCGGGGCAACGAGCAGTACTTC
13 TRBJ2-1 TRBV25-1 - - CASSTPRGKGQFF TGTGCCAGCAGTACCCCACGGGGGAAAGGACAGTTCTTC
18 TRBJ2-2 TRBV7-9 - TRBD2 CASSLVVLAGMNTGELFF TGTGCCAGCAGCTTAGTGGTGTTAGCGGGAATGAACACCGGGGAGCTGTTTTTT
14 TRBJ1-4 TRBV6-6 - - CASSYELYNEKLFF TGTGCCAGCAGTTACGAGTTATACAATGAAAAACTGTTTTTT
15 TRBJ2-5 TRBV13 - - CASSPRTVTQETQYF TGTGCCAGCAGCCCCCGGACAGTCACCCAAGAGACCCAGTACTTC
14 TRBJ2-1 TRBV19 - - CASSPGSSYNEQFF TGTGCCAGTAGCCCGGGGTCCTCCTACAATGAGCAGTTCTTC
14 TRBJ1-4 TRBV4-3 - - CASSQARGSEKLFF TGCGCCAGCAGCCAAGCGAGGGGGAGTGAAAAACTGTTTTTT
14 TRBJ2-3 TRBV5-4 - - CASSSTDLGDTQYF TGTGCCAGCAGCTCGACGGACTTGGGAGATACGCAGTATTTT
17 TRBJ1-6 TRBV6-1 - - CASSELGQLEFYSPLHF TGTGCCAGCAGTGAACTGGGGCAGCTGGAGTTTTATTCACCCCTCCACTTT
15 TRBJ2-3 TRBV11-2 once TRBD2 CASSLGRTSPDTQYF TGTGCCAGCAGCTTAGGACGGACTAGTCCAGATACGCAGTATTTT
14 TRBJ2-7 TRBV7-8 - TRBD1 CASSLASGGYEQYF TGTGCCAGCAGCTTAGCGTCAGGGGGCTACGAGCAGTACTTC
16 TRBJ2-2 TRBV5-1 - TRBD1 CASSDWDRGITGELFF TGCGCCAGCAGCGATTGGGACAGGGGTATCACCGGGGAGCTGTTTTTT
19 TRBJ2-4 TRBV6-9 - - CASTYRSLFTPEAKNIQYF TGTGCCAGCACCTATAGGTCACTTTTTACACCGGAGGCCAAAAACATTCAGTACTTC
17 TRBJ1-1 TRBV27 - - CASSTSAQKLMNTEAFF -
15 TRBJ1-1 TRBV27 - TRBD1 CASSPTGLQNTEAFF TGTGCCAGCAGTCCGACAGGGCTCCAGAACACTGAAGCTTTCTTT
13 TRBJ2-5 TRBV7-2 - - CASSFGGRETQYF TGTGCCAGCAGCTTTGGGGGGAGAGAGACCCAGTACTTC
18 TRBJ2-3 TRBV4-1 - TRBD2 CASSQGVLAGGLVGTQYF TGCGCCAGCAGCCAGGGGGTCCTAGCGGGAGGCCTCGTAGGTACGCAGTATTTT
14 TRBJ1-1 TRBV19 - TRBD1 CASSYQTGHTEAFF TGTGCCAGTAGTTACCAGACAGGGCACACTGAAGCTTTCTTT
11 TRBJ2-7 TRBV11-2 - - CASTHSYEQYF TGTGCCAGCACACACTCCTACGAGCAGTACTTC
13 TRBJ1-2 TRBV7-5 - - CVRSLRTGYGYTF TGTGTCAGAAGCCTTAGAACAGGGTATGGCTACACCTTC
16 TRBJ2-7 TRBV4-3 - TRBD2 CASSQERVAGPYEQYF TGCGCCAGCAGCCAAGAGAGAGTAGCGGGGCCCTACGAGCAGTACTTC
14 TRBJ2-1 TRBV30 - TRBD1 CAWSSGTGINEQFF TGTGCCTGGAGTTCCGGGACAGGGATAAATGAGCAGTTCTTC
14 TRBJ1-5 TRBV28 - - CASSLRVNNQPQHF TGTGCCAGCAGTTTGAGGGTTAACAATCAGCCCCAGCATTTT
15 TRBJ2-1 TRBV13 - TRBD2 CASSSGGSSYNEQFF TGTGCCAGCAGCTCCGGGGGGAGCTCCTACAATGAGCAGTTCTTC